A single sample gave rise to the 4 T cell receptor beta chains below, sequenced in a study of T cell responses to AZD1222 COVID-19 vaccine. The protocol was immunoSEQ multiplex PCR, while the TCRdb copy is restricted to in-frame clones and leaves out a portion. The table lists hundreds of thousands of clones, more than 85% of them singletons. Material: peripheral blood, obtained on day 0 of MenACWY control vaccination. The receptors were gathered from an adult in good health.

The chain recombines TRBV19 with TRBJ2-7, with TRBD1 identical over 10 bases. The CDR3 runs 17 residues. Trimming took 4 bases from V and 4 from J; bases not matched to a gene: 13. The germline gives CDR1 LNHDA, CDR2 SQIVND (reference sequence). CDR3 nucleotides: TGTGCCAGTAGTACCGAAGACAGGGGGCCTCATTCTTACGAGCAGTACTTC. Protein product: CASSTEDRGPHSYEQYF.

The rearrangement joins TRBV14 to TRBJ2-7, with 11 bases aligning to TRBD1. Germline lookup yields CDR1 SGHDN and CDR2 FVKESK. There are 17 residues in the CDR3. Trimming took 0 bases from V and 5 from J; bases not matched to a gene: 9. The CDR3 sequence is CASSQEGFVGQGDEQYF. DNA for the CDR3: TGTGCCAGCAGCCAAGAAGGGTTTGTGGGACAGGGGGACGAGCAGTACTTC.

The CDR3 region has the DNA TGTGCCAGCACGGACAGGGTCAACTATGGCTACACCTTC. Protein sequence: CASTDRVNYGYTF. The chain joins TRBV5-4 to TRBJ1-2; TRBD1 matches at 8 bases. Germline CDR1 and CDR2: SGHNT and YYREEE (reference sequence). V shed 6 bases, J shed 2 bases, and the junction held 3 bases outside the gene matches. The CDR3 extends over 13 amino acids. The entire variable domain, with the rest obtained from reference TRBV5-4 and TRBJ1-2, is as follows: ETGVTQSPTHLIKTRGQQVTLRCSSQSGHNTVSWYQQALGQGPQFIFQYYREEENGRGNFPPRFSGLQFPNYSSELNVNALELDDSALYLCASTDRVNYGYTFGSGTRLTVV.

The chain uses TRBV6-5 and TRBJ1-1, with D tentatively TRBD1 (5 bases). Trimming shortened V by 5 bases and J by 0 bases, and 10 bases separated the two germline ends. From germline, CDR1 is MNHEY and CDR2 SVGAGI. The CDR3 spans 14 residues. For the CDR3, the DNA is TGTGCCAGCAGTAAGGGACTTATGAACACTGAAGCTTTCTTT. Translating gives CASSKGLMNTEAFF.